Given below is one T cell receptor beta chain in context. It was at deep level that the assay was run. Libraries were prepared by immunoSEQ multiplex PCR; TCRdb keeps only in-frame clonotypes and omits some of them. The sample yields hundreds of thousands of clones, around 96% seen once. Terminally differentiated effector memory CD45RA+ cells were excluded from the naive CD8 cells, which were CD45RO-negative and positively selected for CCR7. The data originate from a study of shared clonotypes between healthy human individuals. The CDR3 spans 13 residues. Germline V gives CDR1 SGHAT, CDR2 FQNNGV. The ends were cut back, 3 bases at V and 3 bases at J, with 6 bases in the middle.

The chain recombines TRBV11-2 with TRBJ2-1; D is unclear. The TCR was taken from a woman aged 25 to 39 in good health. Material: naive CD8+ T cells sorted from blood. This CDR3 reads CASSLANYNEQFF. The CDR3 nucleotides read TGTGCCAGCAGCTTGGCTAACTACAATGAGCAGTTCTTC.